This TCR beta chain was sequenced during a study of shared clonotypes between healthy human individuals. Findings of the study overall: Clonotype sharing among donors was thought likely to change with sequencing depth. Only blood underwent sampling, and tissue repertoires likely differ.

Donors, without exception, were Caucasian adults residing in Nashville, Tennessee. Genomic DNA (from each subset) was split evenly across several immunoSEQ plates. Some clones are missing from TCRdb's copy, which holds only in-frame ones; the method was immunoSEQ multiplex PCR. Of a few hundred thousand clones detected, roughly four fifths appear once; the ten largest clones hold about 11%. This clone has just one count. The antigen remains undetermined. The TCR sequence derives from a woman in her 40s in good health. Some clones in this sample may be carry-over from other donors' samples. The sample taken for sequencing was PBMCs.

The CDR3 DNA reads TGTGCCAGCAGCGTAGACTTACAGGGGACCTTAGGGGGAGGCTACACCTTC. It encodes CASSVDLQGTLGGGYTF. The V gene is TRBV9, the J gene TRBJ1-2; 7 bases agree with TRBD1. Unmatched junction bases numbered 16, after V lost 0 bases and J lost 8 bases. Germline CDR1 SGDLS, CDR2 YYNGEE. The CDR3 is 17 amino acids. Drawing the rest from reference TRBV9 and TRBJ1-2, the complete variable domain is DSGVTQTPKHLITATGQRVTLRCSPRSGDLSVYWYQQSLDQGLQFLIQYYNGEERAKGNILERFSAQQFPDLHSELNLSSLELGDSALYFCASSVDLQGTLGGGYTFGSGTRLTVV.